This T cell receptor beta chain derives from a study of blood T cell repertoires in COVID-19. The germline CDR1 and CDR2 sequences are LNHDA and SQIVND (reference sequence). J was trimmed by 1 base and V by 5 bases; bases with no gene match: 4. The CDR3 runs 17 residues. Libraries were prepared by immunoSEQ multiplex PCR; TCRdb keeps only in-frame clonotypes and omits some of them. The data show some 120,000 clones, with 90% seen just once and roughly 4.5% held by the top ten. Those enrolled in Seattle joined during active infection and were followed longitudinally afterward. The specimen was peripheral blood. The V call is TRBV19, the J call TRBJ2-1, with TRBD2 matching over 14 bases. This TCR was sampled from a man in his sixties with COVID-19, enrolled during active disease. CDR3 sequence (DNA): TGTGCCAGTAGTCCCCGGACTAGCGGGAGGTCCTACAATGAGCAGTTCTTC. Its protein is CASSPRTSGRSYNEQFF.